This T cell receptor (beta chain) is drawn from a study of blood T cells in healthy people across ages. Together with a sample-barcoded 5' primer, a J-beta primer mix was included in a second PCR lasting roughly 6 to 12 cycles. TCRdb analysed the 5' RACE reads with MiXCR anew, one entry per CDR3 protein. The data contain about 680,000 distinct CDR3 sequences, over 45% of them seen just once; the ten biggest clones take up under 35%. CDR3 length: 11 amino acids. What was sequenced was blood. This rearrangement joins TRBV21-1 to TRBJ2-7. TRBV21-1 is reported as a pseudogene. The clonotype originates from a woman aged 60-70 years in good health. The CDR3 region has the DNA TGTGCCAGCAGCAAAGTACCAGAGCAGTACTTC. Translating it yields CASSKVPEQYF.